This T cell receptor beta chain is drawn from a study of OX40 agonist ivuxolimab in advanced cancers. With respect to the entire study: The costimulatory receptor OX40 (CD134) was targeted by ivuxolimab, a fully human IgG2 agonistic monoclonal antibody. Intravenous ivuxolimab was administered to patients every 2 weeks at six dose levels: 0.01, 0.1, 0.3, 1.5, 3 and 10 mg/kg. Of the approximately 54 dose-escalation patients, hepatocellular carcinoma was present in some 19, melanoma in some 15, renal cell carcinoma in 9 and head and neck cancer in 9. Patients were allowed to have had prior anti-PD-1, anti-PD-L1 or anti-CTLA-4 therapy, and approximately 40% of the dose-escalation patients had been treated with checkpoint inhibitors. Partial responses occurred in three dose-escalation patients: two with cutaneous melanoma and one with hepatocellular carcinoma. Peripheral TCRbeta sequencing was intended to test whether TCR sequence diversity was altered and clonal T-cell expansion was caused by ivuxolimab. In the dose-escalation cohort, 82.7% of patients were male, and the mean age was 60 years with a range of roughly 20 to 85. The paper reports the monotherapy dose-escalation portion (N = 52 patients) of the phase I ivuxolimab trial. The paper's findings and limits, for the study overall: Low levels of normalized T-cell clonal expansion were also seen in some patients who did not respond. After ivuxolimab, more expanded clones were found on average in CD8+ T cells than in CD4+ T cells. In the 0.1-3.0 mg/kg groups, partial responders had among the lowest normalized peripheral clonal expansion, particularly in CD8+ T cells. At doses from 0.1 to 3.0 mg/kg, clonal expansion was seen in both CD4+ and CD8+ blood T cells between baseline and week 6. The antigen specificity of the peripheral T cells that underwent clonal expansion was not determined.

The trial excluded patients who had a history of autoimmune disease or who were on systemic immunosuppression. In every dose cohort, peripheral blood was drawn for TCR sequencing at baseline, cycle 4 day 1, and cycle 7 day 1. The samples were taken from a phase I, first-in-human, multicenter, open-label dose-escalation trial of ivuxolimab. Adults with locally advanced or metastatic melanoma, renal cell, hepatocellular, or head and neck squamous cell carcinoma were enrolled in the trial. Before TCR sequencing, CD4+ T cells and CD8+ T cells were sorted from peripheral blood as separate populations. The count of this clone is one. The antigen it recognizes is unknown. No base qualities exist here, and no much larger clone lies one base off it. Genomic DNA was extracted from sorted cells for sequencing of the TCRbeta CDR3 region. The immunoSEQ Assay was used for sequencing of TCRbeta CDR3 regions. TCRdb re-hosts the immuneACCESS table, in-frame sequences only. Its copies lack some clones; in the studies checked, an unresolved V gene accounts for under half of them, and the cause for the rest is not known. The sample yields 80,000 to 95,000 clones; roughly nine tenths were counted once. The ten largest clones capture roughly 1.4% of the sample.

From its cysteine to its phenylalanine, the CDR3 spans 16 amino acids. CDR3 DNA only is kept here, 48 bases in frame from base 1. Between the V and J ends, shortened by 1 base and 0 bases respectively, the junction contains 12 bases. The germline V gene (reference sequence) provides CDR1 LNHDA and CDR2 SQIVND. The sample consisted of CD4+ or CD8+ T cells sorted from blood, taken in a trial of the OX40 agonist ivuxolimab. The sequence was obtained from an adult with an advanced solid tumor such as melanoma, head and neck, liver or kidney cancer. Recombination connected TRBV19 to TRBJ1-2, and perhaps TRBD1 as D gene, on 5 matching bases. The CDR3 in this case is CASSIGDYNSNYGYTF. The DNA reads TGTGCCAGTAGTATAGGGGACTACAATTCTAACTATGGCTACACCTTC.